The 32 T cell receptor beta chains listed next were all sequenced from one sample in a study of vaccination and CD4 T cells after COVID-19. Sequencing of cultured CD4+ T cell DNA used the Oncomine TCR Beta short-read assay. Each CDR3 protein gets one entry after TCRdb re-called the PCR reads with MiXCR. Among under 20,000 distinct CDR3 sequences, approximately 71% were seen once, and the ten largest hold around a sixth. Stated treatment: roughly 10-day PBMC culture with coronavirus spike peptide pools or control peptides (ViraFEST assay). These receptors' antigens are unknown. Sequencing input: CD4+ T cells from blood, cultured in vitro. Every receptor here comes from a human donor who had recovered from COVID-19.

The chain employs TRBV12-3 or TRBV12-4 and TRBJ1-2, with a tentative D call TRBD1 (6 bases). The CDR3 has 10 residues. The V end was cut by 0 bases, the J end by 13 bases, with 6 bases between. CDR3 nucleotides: TGTGCCAGCAGTTTAGCGGGGGCCACCTTC. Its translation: CASSLAGATF.

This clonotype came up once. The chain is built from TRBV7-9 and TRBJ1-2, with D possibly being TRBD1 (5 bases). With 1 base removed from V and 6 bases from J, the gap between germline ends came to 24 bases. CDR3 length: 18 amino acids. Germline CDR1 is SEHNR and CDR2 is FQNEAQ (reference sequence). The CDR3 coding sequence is TGTGCCAGCAGCTTAGAAACTAATCGCCGGGACGGCTTTGATGGCTACACCTTC. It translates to CASSLETNRRDGFDGYTF.

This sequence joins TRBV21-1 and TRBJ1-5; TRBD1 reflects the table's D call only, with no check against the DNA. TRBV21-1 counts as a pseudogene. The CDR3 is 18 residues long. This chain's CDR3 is CASSKVGGESGSNQPQHF. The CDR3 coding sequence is TGTGCCAGCAGCAAGGTCGGCGGAGAATCAGGGAGCAATCAGCCCCAGCATTTT.

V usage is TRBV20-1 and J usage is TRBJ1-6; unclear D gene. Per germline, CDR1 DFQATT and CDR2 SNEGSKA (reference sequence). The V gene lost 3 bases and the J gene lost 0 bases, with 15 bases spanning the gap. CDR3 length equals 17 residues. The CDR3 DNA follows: TGCAGTGCTAGTGGGGTCCATGGAAGCTCCTATAATTCACCCCTCCACTTT. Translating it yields CSASGVHGSSYNSPLHF.

DNA for the CDR3: TGCAGTGCCCTGGGAAACTATGGCTACACCTTC. Translation gives CSALGNYGYTF. The chain employs TRBV20-1 and TRBJ1-2; no clear D. The CDR3 loop spans 11 amino acids. The germline gives CDR1 DFQATT, CDR2 SNEGSKA (reference sequence). V was trimmed by 6 bases and J by 2 bases, leaving 7 bases between them.

The CDR3 here is CASRTYRAMETQYF. In DNA, the CDR3 is TGTGCCAGCAGGACCTACAGGGCGATGGAGACCCAGTACTTC. The chain uses TRBV28 and TRBJ2-5, with D possibly TRBD1 on 6 matching bases. There are 14 residues in the CDR3. The V and J ends lost 6 bases and 5 bases respectively, with 16 bases between them. Germline assignment: CDR1 MDHEN and CDR2 SYDVKM.

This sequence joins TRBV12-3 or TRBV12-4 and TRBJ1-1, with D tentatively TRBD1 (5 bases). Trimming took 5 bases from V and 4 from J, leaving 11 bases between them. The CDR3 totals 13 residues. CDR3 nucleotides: TGTGCCAGCAGTGGGGCAGGAGGCACTGAAGCTTTCTTT. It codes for CASSGAGGTEAFF.

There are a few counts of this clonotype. CDR3 DNA: TGTGCCAGCAGGCCGGGACCGAAGAACACTGAAGCTTTCTTT. It yields the protein CASRPGPKNTEAFF. The rearrangement joins TRBV6-1 to TRBJ1-1, with D possibly being TRBD1 (5 bases). The CDR3 spans 14 residues. Trimming took off 6 bases at V and 1 base at J, with 12 bases between the two ends. Germline V gene sequence: CDR1 MNHNS, CDR2 SASEGT.

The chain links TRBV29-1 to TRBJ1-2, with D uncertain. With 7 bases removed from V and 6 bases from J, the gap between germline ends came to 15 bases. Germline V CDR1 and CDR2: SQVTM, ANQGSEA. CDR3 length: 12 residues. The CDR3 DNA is TGCAGCGCCGAGATGAGGCCCAATGGCTACACCTTC. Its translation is CSAEMRPNGYTF.

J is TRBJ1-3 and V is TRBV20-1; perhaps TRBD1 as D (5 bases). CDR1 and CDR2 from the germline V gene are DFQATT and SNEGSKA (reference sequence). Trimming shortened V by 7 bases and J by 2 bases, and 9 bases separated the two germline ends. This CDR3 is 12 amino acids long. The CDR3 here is CSGKGPGNTIYF. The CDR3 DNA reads TGCAGTGGAAAGGGGCCTGGAAACACCATATATTTT.

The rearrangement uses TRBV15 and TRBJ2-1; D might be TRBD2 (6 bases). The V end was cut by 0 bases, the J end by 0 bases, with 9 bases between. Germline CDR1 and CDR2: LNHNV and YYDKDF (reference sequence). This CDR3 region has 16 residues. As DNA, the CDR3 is TGTGCCACCAGCAGAGATAGGCGGGGCTCCTACAATGAGCAGTTCTTC. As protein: CATSRDRRGSYNEQFF. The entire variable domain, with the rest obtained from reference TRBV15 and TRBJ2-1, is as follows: DAMVIQNPRYQVTQFGKPVTLSCSQTLNHNVMYWYQQKSSQAPKLLFHYYDKDFNNEADTPDNFQSRRPNTSFCFLDIRSPGLGDTAMYLCATSRDRRGSYNEQFFGPGTRLTVL.

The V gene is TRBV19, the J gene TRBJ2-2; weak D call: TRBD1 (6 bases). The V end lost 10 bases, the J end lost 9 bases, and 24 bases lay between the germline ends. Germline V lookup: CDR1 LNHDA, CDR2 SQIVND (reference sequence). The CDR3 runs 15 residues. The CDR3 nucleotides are TGTGCCAATACTCAAGGGGGAGTGGGTAGCAGGGAGCTGTTTTTT. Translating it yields CANTQGGVGSRELFF.

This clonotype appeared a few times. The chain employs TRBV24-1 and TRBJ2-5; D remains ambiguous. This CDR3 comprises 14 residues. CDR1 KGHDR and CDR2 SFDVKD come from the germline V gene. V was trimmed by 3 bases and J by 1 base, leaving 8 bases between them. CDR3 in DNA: TGTGCCACCAGTGATACCCGGCCCCAAGAGACCCAGTACTTC. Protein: CATSDTRPQETQYF.

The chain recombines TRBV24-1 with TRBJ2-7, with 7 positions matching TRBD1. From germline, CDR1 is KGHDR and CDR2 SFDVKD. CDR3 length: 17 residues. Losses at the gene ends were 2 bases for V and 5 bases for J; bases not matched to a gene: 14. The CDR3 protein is CATSDSPGPTGMDEQYF. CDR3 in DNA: TGTGCCACCAGTGATTCCCCCGGCCCGACAGGGATGGACGAGCAGTACTTC.

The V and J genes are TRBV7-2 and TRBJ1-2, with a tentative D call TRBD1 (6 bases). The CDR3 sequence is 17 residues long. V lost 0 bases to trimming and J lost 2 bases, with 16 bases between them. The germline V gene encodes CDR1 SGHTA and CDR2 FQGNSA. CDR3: CASSLADRRGSNYGYTF. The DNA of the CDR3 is TGTGCCAGCAGCTTAGCCGACAGGAGGGGATCGAACTATGGCTACACCTTC.

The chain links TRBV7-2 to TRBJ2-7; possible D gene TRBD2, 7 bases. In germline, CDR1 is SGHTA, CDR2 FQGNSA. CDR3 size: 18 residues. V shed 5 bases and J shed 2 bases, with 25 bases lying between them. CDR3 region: CASSPRGAGSGRTYEQYF. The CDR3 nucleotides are TGTGCCAGCAGCCCTAGGGGGGCCGGTAGCGGGCGCACCTACGAGCAGTACTTC. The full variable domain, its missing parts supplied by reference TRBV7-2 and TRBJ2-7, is GAGVSQSPSNKVTEKGKDVELRCDPISGHTALYWYRQSLGQGLEFLIYFQGNSAPDKSGLPSDRFSAERTGGSVSTLTIQRTQQEDSAVYLCASSPRGAGSGRTYEQYFGPGTRLTVT.

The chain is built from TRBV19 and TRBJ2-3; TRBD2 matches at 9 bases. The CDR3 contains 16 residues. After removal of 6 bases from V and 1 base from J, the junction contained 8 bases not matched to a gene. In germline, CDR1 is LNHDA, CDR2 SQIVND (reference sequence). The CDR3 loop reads CASRQIAGAGTDTQYF. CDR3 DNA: TGTGCCAGTAGACAGATAGCGGGAGCGGGCACAGATACGCAGTATTTT.

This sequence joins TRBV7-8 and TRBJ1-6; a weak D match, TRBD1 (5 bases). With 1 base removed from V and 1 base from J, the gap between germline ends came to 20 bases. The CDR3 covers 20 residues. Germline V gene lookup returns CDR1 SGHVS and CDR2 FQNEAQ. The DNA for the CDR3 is TGTGCCAGCAGCTTAGGCCCACGTTGGTCGTCAGGGTCCTATAATTCACCCCTCCACTTT. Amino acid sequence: CASSLGPRWSSGSYNSPLHF.

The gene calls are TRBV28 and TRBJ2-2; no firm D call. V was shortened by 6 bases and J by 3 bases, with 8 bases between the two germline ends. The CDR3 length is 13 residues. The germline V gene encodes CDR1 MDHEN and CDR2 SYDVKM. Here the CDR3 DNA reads TGTGCCAGCAGCAGGTTCGACACCGGGGAGCTGTTTTTT. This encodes CASSRFDTGELFF.

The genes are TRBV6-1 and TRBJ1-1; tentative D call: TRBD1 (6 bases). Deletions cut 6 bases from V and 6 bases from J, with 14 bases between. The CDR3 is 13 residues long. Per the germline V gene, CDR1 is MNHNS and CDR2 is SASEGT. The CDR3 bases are TGTGCCAGCAGACCCAGGGGTCGGGCTGAAGCTTTCTTT. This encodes CASRPRGRAEAFF.

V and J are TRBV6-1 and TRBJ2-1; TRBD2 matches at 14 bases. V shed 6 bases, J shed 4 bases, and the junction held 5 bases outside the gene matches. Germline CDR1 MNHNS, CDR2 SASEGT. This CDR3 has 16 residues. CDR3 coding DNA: TGTGCCAGCAGCCCAAGGACTAGCGGGAGGTACAATGAGCAGTTCTTC. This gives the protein CASSPRTSGRYNEQFF.

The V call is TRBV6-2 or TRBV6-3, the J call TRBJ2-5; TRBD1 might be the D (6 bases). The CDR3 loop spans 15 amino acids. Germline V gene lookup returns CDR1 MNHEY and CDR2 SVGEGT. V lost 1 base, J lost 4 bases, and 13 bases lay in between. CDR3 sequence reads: CASSYFGQGRETQYF. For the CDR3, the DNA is TGTGCCAGCAGTTACTTTGGGCAGGGGAGAGAGACCCAGTACTTC.

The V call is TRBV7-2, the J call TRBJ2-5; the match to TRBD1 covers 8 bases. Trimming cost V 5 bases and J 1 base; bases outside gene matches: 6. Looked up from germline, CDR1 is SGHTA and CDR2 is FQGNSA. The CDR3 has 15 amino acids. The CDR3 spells CASSKDRVAQETQYF. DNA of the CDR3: TGTGCCAGCAGCAAGGACAGGGTGGCCCAAGAGACCCAGTACTTC.

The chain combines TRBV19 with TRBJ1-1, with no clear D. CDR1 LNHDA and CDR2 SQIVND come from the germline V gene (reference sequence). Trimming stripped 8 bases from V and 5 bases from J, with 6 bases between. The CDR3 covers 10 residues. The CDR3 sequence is CASGRTEAFF. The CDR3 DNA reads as TGTGCCAGTGGGAGGACTGAAGCTTTCTTT.

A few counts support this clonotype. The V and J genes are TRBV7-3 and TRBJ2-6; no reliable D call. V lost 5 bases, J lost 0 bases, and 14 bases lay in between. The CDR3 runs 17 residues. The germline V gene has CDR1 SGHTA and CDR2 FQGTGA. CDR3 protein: CASSPYLHRSGANVLTF. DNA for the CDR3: TGTGCCAGCAGCCCCTACCTCCACCGCTCTGGGGCCAACGTCCTGACTTTC.

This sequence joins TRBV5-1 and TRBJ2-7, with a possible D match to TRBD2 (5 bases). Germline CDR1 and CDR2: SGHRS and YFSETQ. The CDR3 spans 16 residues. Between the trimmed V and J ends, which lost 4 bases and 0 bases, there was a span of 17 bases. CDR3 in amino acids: CASSNRGWGSSYEQYF. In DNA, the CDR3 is TGCGCCAGCAGCAACCGGGGTTGGGGTAGCTCCTACGAGCAGTACTTC.

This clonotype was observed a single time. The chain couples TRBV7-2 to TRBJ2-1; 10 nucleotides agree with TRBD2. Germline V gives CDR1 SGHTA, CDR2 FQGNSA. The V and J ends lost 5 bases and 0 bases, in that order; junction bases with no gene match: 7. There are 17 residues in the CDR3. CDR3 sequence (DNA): TGTGCCAGCAGCCGACTAGCGGGCCAGACCTCCTACAATGAGCAGTTCTTC. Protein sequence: CASSRLAGQTSYNEQFF.

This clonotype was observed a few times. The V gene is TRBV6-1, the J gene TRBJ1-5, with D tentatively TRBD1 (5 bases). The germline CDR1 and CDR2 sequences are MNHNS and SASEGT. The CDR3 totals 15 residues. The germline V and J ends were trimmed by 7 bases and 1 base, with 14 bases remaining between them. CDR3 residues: CASKVGRGSNQPQHF. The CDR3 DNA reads TGTGCCAGCAAGGTTGGAAGGGGAAGCAATCAGCCCCAGCATTTT.

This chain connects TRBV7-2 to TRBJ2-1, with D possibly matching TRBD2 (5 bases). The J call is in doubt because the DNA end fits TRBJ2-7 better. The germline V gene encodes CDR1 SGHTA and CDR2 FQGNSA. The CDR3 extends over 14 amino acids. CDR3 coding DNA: TGTGCCAGCAGCTTCCTGGCGGGTTCCTACGAGCAGTACTTC. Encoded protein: CASSFLAGSYEQYF.

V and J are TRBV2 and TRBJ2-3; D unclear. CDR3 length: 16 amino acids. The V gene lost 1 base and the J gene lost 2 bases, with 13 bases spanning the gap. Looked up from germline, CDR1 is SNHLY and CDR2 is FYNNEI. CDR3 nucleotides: TGTGCCAGCAGTGAAGGGCAGACAATTATCACAGATACGCAGTATTTT. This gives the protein CASSEGQTIITDTQYF.

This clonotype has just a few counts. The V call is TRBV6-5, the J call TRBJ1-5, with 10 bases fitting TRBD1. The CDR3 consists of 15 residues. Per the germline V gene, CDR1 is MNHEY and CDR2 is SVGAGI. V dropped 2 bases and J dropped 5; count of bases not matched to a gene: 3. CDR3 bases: TGTGCCAGCAGTTACGGGGGGACAGGGGATCAGCCCCAGCATTTT. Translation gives CASSYGGTGDQPQHF.

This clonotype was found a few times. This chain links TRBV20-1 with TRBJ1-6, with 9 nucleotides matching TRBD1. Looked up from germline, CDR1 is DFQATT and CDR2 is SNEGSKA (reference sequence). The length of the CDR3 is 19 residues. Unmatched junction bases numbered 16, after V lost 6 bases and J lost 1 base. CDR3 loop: CSARSDRGRTGSYNSPLHF. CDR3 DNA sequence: TGCAGTGCGAGATCGGACAGGGGTAGGACTGGGTCCTATAATTCACCCCTCCACTTT.